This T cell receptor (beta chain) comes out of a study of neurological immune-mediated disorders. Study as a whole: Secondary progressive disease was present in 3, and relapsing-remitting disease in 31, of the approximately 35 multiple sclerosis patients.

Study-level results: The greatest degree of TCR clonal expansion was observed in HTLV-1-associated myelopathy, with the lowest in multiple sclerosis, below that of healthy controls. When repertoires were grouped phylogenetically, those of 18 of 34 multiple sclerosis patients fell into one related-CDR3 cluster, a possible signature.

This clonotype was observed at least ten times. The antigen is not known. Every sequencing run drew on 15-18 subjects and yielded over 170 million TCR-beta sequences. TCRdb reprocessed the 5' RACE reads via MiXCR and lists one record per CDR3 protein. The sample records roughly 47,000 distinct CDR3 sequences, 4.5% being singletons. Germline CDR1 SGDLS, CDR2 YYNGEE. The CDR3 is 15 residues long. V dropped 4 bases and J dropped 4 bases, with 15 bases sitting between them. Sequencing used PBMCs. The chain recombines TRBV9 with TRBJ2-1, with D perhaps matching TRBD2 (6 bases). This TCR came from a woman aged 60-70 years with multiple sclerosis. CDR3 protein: CASSPGLPGYNEQFF. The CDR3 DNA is TGTGCCAGCAGCCCGGGACTGCCCGGGTACAATGAGCAGTTCTTC.